This TCR beta chain was recovered during a study of cytomegalovirus exposure and HLA in healthy donors (dated by TCRdb to about 2017). About the investigation overall: In an earlier analysis of approximately 640 of the donors, 250 to 300 Gb of sequence data and roughly 100 million unique TCR beta sequences from about 190 million T cells were reported. Approximately 310 gigabases of sequencing data and 70 million to 100 million unique TCR sequences made up an early release that covered approximately 650 HLA-typed donors. The genetic ancestry cluster associated with self-reported Caucasian donors included 81% of the roughly 410 genotyped donors. The study aimed to test whether signatures of past pathogen exposure could be identified by cataloging public T cell receptors. The study profiled the T cell repertoires of under 700 subjects by immunosequencing and related them to cytomegalovirus serostatus. Besides the first cohort of 550 to 750 subjects, a separate validation cohort made up of around 120 different subjects was used. High-throughput TCR immunosequencing, statistical association of individual TCRs with disease status, and machine learning were combined to predict cytomegalovirus infection status. In a later analysis, previously published TCR beta repertoires from more than 500 donors were re-analyzed and high-resolution HLA genotyping was added so that TCR occurrence patterns could be studied. The later analysis used no new phenotypic data to find candidate immune exposures, relying instead on TCR beta sequences and their occurrence across donors. To decide whether each TCR beta V gene segment behaved as functional or pseudogenic, an earlier analysis of some 570 of the donors relied on high-throughput TCR beta sequencing. Donor age, sex, ethnicity and CMV serostatus were collected together with the repertoire data. A later genetic analysis used genome-wide SNP genotypes for 398 of the 666 donors, treating that subset as a discovery cohort. All discovery cohort repertoires had been generated using a single sequencing platform. HLA typing covered class I and class II loci at four-digit resolution. Typing coverage varied by locus: roughly 629-640 donors for A, B, C, DRB1 and DQB1; approximately 520 for DQA1; more than 600 for DPA1; approximately 490 for DPB1. Because of strong linkage in the cohort, roughly five DR-DQ haplotypes were treated as single units for association and clustering. Among 300 to 500 genotyped donors of the cohort, an average of roughly 230,000 unique TCR beta nucleotide sequences was sequenced per donor, of which about 19% were non-productive. The paper's findings and limits, for the study overall: The presence/absence analyses assumed that sequencing depth was roughly uniform across donors, and that assumption may not be true. A later analysis associated 15,000 to 20,000 TCR beta sequences with specific HLA alleles at a false discovery rate of 0.05. In a later analysis, several top co-occurrence clusters were reported to appear linked to parvovirus B19, influenza, CMV and Epstein-Barr virus. Correlated functional status among segregating V segments might reflect linkage disequilibrium, but an unknown experimental factor could not be ruled out. When HLA alleles, especially DR and DQ, strongly co-occurred, TCR associations were difficult to assign to individual alleles. In a later analysis, the rate of TCR association differed among HLA loci, with DRB1 alleles having the most associated TCRs and HLA-C alleles having the fewest. A later analysis found that most CMV-associated TCR beta chains appeared HLA-restricted, with HLA associations seemingly driven largely by CMV exposure. The study gave a list of 150 to 200 TCR beta chains associated with cytomegalovirus. In this cohort, only TCR beta chains were sequenced, and detectable features were limited by the absence of alpha or paired-chain data. Immune exposure information for the cohort was limited to CMV serostatus. A group of highly shared sequence variants was considered likely to be a technical artifact of the sequencing pipeline. In vitro tests confirmed that a few of the cytomegalovirus-associated TCR beta chains recognize cytomegalovirus antigens. Compared with equally common non-associated chains, HLA-associated TCR beta chains in a later analysis were more clonally expanded and had lower generation probabilities. An earlier analysis of roughly 570 of the donors showed that most TCR beta V segments appeared in productive rearrangements either about 87% or about 30% of the time, which broadly matched IMGT annotations. The earlier analysis of around 600 of the donors excluded fewer than 20 rarely observed V segments, including chromosome 9 orphons, because counts were too low. Some IMGT-functional V segments, including TRBV6-2 and TRBV6-3, could not be told apart with the 87-base-pair reads, so those segments were excluded. Because HLA typing was unavailable for some donors at each locus, only the typed subset was used in association tests. The authors suggested that the approach could potentially be extended to other disease states and immunological phenotypes. An association between a missense DCLRE1C variant and V-gene and J-gene trimming of TCR beta chains was found in a later genetic analysis and replicated in an independent cohort. A further reported finding was that TCR beta sequences accurately predicted the HLA-A and HLA-B alleles for most subjects in the first cohort. Cytomegalovirus status was reported to be diagnosed by the classifier with high specificity and sensitivity in both the original and validation cohorts. A later genetic analysis reported fewer N-insertions in productive TCRs among donors in an Asian-associated ancestry cluster than the roughly 700-donor mean. Most TCR sequences were observed very rarely across donors, whereas some public TCRs were present in many individuals.

Library construction relied on the immunoSEQ multiplex PCR assay. A mixture of 60 forward primers for TCR Vbeta segments and 13 reverse primers for TCR Jbeta segments was used in the multiplex PCR. The CDR3 region of rearranged TCR beta genes was amplified from genomic DNA with a multiplex PCR assay. On the Illumina HiSeq System, the amplified TCR beta libraries were sequenced as 87-base-pair reads. The study's own analysis went as follows. A later analysis counted about 80 million unique TCR beta chains across the 666 repertoires, and some 12 million of these chains were shared by at least two donors. A nearest-neighbor algorithm error-corrected the raw reads and collapsed the reads into unique sequences, merging closely related sequences to remove PCR and sequencing errors. V, D and J gene segments were assigned by aligning CDR3 sequences to IMGT reference sequences. For a sequence to be retained, a match of at least six nucleotides to both a V gene segment and a J gene segment was required. Rearrangements were called productive when the CDR3 lacked stop codons and stayed in frame with V and J; all others were non-productive. CDR3 was defined according to IMGT convention as the region running from the second conserved V-encoded cysteine to the conserved J-encoded phenylalanine. Sequences without an unambiguous match to a single V gene segment were excluded from the earlier analysis of several hundred of the donors. In an earlier analysis of approximately 590 of the donors, V segments were called functional above 56.7% productive rearrangements and were called segregating when the between-donor standard deviation exceeded 5%. To diagnose cytomegalovirus status from the catalog of TCR beta chain sequences, a statistical classification framework was built. A later analysis assigned V and J genes by comparing TCR nucleotide sequences with IMGT/GENE-DB human TR gene sequences. In a later analysis, CDR3 sequences and most-parsimonious VDJ recombination scenarios were assigned using the TCRdist pipeline. A later analysis defined each TCR beta chain by its CDR3 amino acid sequence plus V-gene family, and excluded reads lacking a unique V-gene family. In a later analysis, 450 to 600 highly shared, low-generation-probability nucleotide sequences were removed to address suspected cross-contamination and a sequencing artifact. In a later analysis, a clonal expansion index for each public chain was calculated from normalized within-repertoire ranks of inferred template counts. In a later analysis, generation probabilities were computed using a VDJ recombination model fitted to out-of-frame rearrangements, and the results were checked against IGoR. A later analysis scored TCR-TCR, TCR-HLA and TCR-CMV co-occurrence with hypergeometric tests, applying a repertoire-size bias correction to TCR pairs. To estimate false discovery rates, a later analysis permuted the HLA or CMV assignments 20 times. In a later analysis, co-occurring TCRs were grouped using DBSCAN, and TCRdist sequence similarity was added for clustering within HLA-allele-positive subsets. For co-occurrence clustering, repertoires with fewer than 30,000 or more than 120,000 public chains were excluded, along with 4 to 6 repertoires with anomalous nucleotide sharing. TCRdb limited this immuneACCESS table to in-frame rearrangements with V and J called. A share of clones is missing; checked studies link under half to unresolved V genes, and the rest is unexplained. From that table come the V and J calls and clone size; the DNA was used to work out D and trimming. Counted in this sample were 90,000 to 100,000 clones; around 69% of them appeared once. About 3.9% of the sample goes to the ten largest clones.

Note on this clone: Its antigen is currently not known. Per-base qualities were not stored, and no clone one base away is much larger.

V ends up 10 bases short and J 0 bases short, with an unmatched junction base count of 9. CDR1 and CDR2 (LNHDA, SQIVND) derive from the germline V gene (reference sequence). The CDR3 has 14 amino acids, counting the end cysteine and phenylalanine. Of all the DNA, just the CDR3 is kept, 42 bases in frame from base 1. The cohort consisted of 600 to 750 healthy bone marrow donors. All cohort members were sampled while nominally healthy, although unrecorded immune exposures were likely present. The donor tested CMV seronegative and was one of the 352 seronegative cohort members. A peripheral blood sample was provided by each donor, and peripheral blood mononuclear cells were used for TCR beta sequencing. Genomic DNA was extracted from the blood cell samples with the Qiagen DNeasy Blood Extraction Kit.

In this chain, TRBV19 is recombined with TRBJ2-7; 7 bases in the middle match TRBD2. The TCR originated in a man aged 25 to 40 in good health and CMV-seronegative. The specimen was PBMCs. The sequenced DNA: TGTGCCACCCGAGTGGGGGGGAGCTCCTACGAGCAGTACTTC. Translated, this is CATRVGGSSYEQYF.